These 25 T cell receptor beta chains were sequenced from one sample in a study of blood T cell repertoires in COVID-19. TCRdb keeps only in-frame clones here, not all; method: immunoSEQ multiplex PCR. The table shows roughly 220,000 clones, with around 90% occurring only once. Sequenced sample: PBMCs or T cells enriched from blood (not recorded which). Source of these receptors: a man aged 25 to 45 who had been exposed to COVID-19.

The chain uses TRBV18 and TRBJ1-1; a weak D match, TRBD1 (5 bases). The germline V gene encodes CDR1 KGHSH and CDR2 LQKENI. Trimming cost V 3 bases and J 1 base, with 9 bases left between them. The CDR3 covers 14 residues. CDR3: CASSPRAANTEAFF. CDR3 nucleotides: TGTGCCAGCTCACCCAGGGCAGCGAACACTGAAGCTTTCTTT.

This clone has more than one count but fewer than ten. The genes are TRBV14 and TRBJ1-1; 7 nucleotides line up with TRBD1. This CDR3 contains 13 residues. Germline-derived CDR1 and CDR2 are SGHDN and FVKESK. The CDR3 loop reads CTQRNRGYTEAFF. In nucleotides, the CDR3 is TGTACCCAAAGGAACAGGGGTTATACTGAAGCTTTCTTT.

This clone has only a few counts. The chain couples TRBV2 to TRBJ2-7, with 9 bases aligning to TRBD2. The ends lost 2 bases at V and 5 bases at J; junction bases unmatched: 4. Looked up from germline, CDR1 is SNHLY and CDR2 is FYNNEI. This CDR3 spans 14 amino acids. The CDR3 DNA is TGTGCCAGCAGTGAACTAGCGGGGAATGACGAGCAGTACTTC. Translating it yields CASSELAGNDEQYF.

The chain carries TRBV29-1 and TRBJ1-1; D is unclear. Per germline, CDR1 SQVTM and CDR2 ANQGSEA. Trimming left V 6 bases short and J 5 bases short, with 22 bases between. This CDR3 comprises 15 residues. CDR3 region: CSVAYVSRVGTEAFF. CDR3 bases: TGCAGCGTGGCCTACGTATCGAGGGTTGGGACTGAAGCTTTCTTT.

This clone was found a few times. The V call is TRBV11-2, the J call TRBJ2-1, with TRBD2 matching 11 bases. The CDR3 has 16 residues. The germline CDR1 and CDR2 sequences are SGHAT and FQNNGV. V trimming: 4 bases; J trimming: 7 bases; junction bases outside the gene matches: 9. The CDR3 DNA follows: TGTGCCAGCAGCTGGTCCCTAGCGGGGGGCGAGAATGAGCAGTTCTTC. Translation: CASSWSLAGGENEQFF.

V gene TRBV2 combines with J gene TRBJ1-3; D call uncertain. The CDR3 is made up of 18 amino acids. Germline V lookup: CDR1 SNHLY, CDR2 FYNNEI. The V end lost 2 bases, the J end lost 0 bases, and 17 bases lay between the germline ends. CDR3 sequence reads: CASSETLGRSTSGNTIYF. The CDR3 DNA is TGTGCCAGCAGTGAAACCCTGGGCAGGTCCACCTCTGGAAACACCATATATTTT.

The genes are TRBV7-9 and TRBJ2-1, with D perhaps TRBD2 (6 bases). V lost 3 bases and J 4 bases, leaving 16 bases between the germline ends. The CDR3 contains 16 residues. Per the germline V gene, CDR1 is SEHNR and CDR2 is FQNEAQ (reference sequence). CDR3 amino acids: CASSFDGGGLYNEQFF. In nucleotides, the CDR3 is TGTGCCAGCAGCTTCGACGGGGGAGGTTTATACAATGAGCAGTTCTTC.

This clone was detected once. This chain connects TRBV29-1 to TRBJ1-2; the D is unclear. The germline V and J ends were trimmed by 3 bases and 2 bases, with 10 bases remaining between them. CDR3 length equals 13 residues. Germline V gene sequence: CDR1 SQVTM, CDR2 ANQGSEA. Here the CDR3 DNA reads TGCAGCGTTGAGTCTGGCCACAACTATGGCTACACCTTC. It yields the protein CSVESGHNYGYTF.

This chain joins TRBV5-1 and TRBJ2-1; 8 bases align to TRBD2. Germline V gives CDR1 SGHRS, CDR2 YFSETQ. With 0 bases clipped from V and 9 bases from J, the junction kept 11 bases outside the gene matches. The CDR3 is 16 amino acids. The CDR3 here is CASSLDGGGPFGEQFF. The DNA for the CDR3 is TGCGCCAGCAGCTTGGACGGCGGGGGGCCCTTCGGTGAGCAGTTCTTC.

The chain joins TRBV29-1 to TRBJ2-7; weak D call: TRBD1 (8 bases). The CDR3 is 13 residues long. Trimming removed 3 bases from V and 3 bases from J, with 12 bases in between. Germline assignment: CDR1 SQVTM and CDR2 ANQGSEA. Here the CDR3 reads CSVETGEGYEQYF. CDR3 nucleotide sequence: TGCAGCGTTGAGACAGGGGAGGGCTACGAGCAGTACTTC.

V gene TRBV18 combines with J gene TRBJ1-5; 7 bases align to TRBD1. V was pared by 3 bases and J by 3 bases, with 5 bases of the junction left unmatched. CDR3 length: 15 amino acids. Germline CDR1 reads KGHSH; CDR2 reads LQKENI. The CDR3 region is CASSPGQAINQPQHF. The CDR3, as DNA: TGTGCCAGCTCACCCGGACAGGCCATCAATCAGCCCCAGCATTTT. Full variable domain (rest looked up from reference TRBV18 and TRBJ1-5): NAGVMQNPRHLVRRRGQEARLRCSPMKGHSHVYWYRQLPEEGLKFMVYLQKENIIDESGMPKERFSAEFPKEGPSILRIQQVVRGDSAAYFCASSPGQAINQPQHFGDGTRLSIL.

The V call is TRBV19, the J call TRBJ2-1; the match to TRBD2 covers 7 bases. CDR1 and CDR2 (germline): LNHDA, SQIVND (reference sequence). The CDR3 extends over 13 amino acids. The CDR3 coding sequence is TGTGGCTCGTCGGCCGGGCGGGGGTATGAGCAGTTCTTC. It is translated as CGSSAGRGYEQFF. The whole variable domain, filled in from reference TRBV19 and TRBJ2-1, reads DGGITQSPKYLFRKEGQNVTLSCEQNLNHDAMYWYRQDPGQGLRLIYYSQIVNDFQKGDIAEGYSVSREKKESFPLTVTSAQKNPTAFYLCGSSAGRGYEQFFGPGTRLTVL.

The rearrangement joins TRBV6-5 to TRBJ2-7, with TRBD1 matching 8 bases. CDR1 is MNHEY, CDR2 SVGAGI, per germline. This CDR3 comprises 15 residues. The ends lost 1 base at V and 5 bases at J; junction bases unmatched: 7. CDR3 sequence: CASSYYRGQGHEQYF. For the CDR3, the DNA is TGTGCCAGCAGTTACTATAGAGGACAGGGCCACGAGCAGTACTTC.

By sample share, this clone is medium-sized. This chain joins TRBV15 and TRBJ2-5, with TRBD1 as a possible D gene (6 bases). V was clipped by 4 bases and J by 1 base, with 16 bases between them. The CDR3 sequence is 16 residues long. Germline V CDR1 and CDR2: LNHNV, YYDKDF (reference sequence). This chain's CDR3 is CATSTTLGARQETQYF. The CDR3 region has the DNA TGTGCCACCAGCACGACTTTGGGGGCACGCCAAGAGACCCAGTACTTC.

On this clone itself: Additional DNA sequences in this sample encode the identical CDR3. The chain is built from TRBV7-2 and TRBJ2-1; possible D gene TRBD2, 6 bases. There are 15 residues in the CDR3. V gave up 1 base and J gave up 3 bases, with 10 bases separating them. Germline assignment: CDR1 SGHTA and CDR2 FQGNSA. As DNA, the CDR3 is TGTGCCAGCAGCTTAGAACTAGCCGGCTACAATGAGCAGTTCTTC. It specifies CASSLELAGYNEQFF.

The V gene is TRBV5-4, the J gene TRBJ1-3; 10 bases line up with TRBD1. The germline V gene has CDR1 SGHNT and CDR2 YYREEE (reference sequence). The CDR3 covers 15 residues. V lost 3 bases, J lost 4 bases, and 4 bases stayed unmatched. CDR3 residues: CASSWGQGNGNTIYF. The CDR3, as DNA: TGTGCCAGCAGCTGGGGACAGGGGAACGGAAACACCATATATTTT.

The chain carries TRBV7-9 and TRBJ1-5; weak D call: TRBD1 (5 bases). With 2 bases removed from V and 1 base from J, the gap between germline ends came to 15 bases. The CDR3 totals 17 residues. CDR1 is SEHNR, CDR2 FQNEAQ, per germline (reference sequence). This CDR3 reads CASSLSGGRRSNQPQHF. CDR3 nucleotide sequence: TGTGCCAGCAGCTTATCGGGGGGACGGAGGAGCAATCAGCCCCAGCATTTT.

The chain carries TRBV28 and TRBJ1-1, with D uncertain. V gave up 5 bases and J gave up 0 bases, with 7 bases separating them. Germline values: CDR1 MDHEN, CDR2 SYDVKM. This CDR3 comprises 13 residues. DNA for the CDR3: TGTGCCAGCAGTGAAACACTGAACACTGAAGCTTTCTTT. Translating it yields CASSETLNTEAFF.

The rearrangement joins TRBV19 to TRBJ2-7; TRBD2 aligns across 7 bases. CDR3 length: 15 amino acids. Germline V CDR1 and CDR2: LNHDA, SQIVND (reference sequence). V was clipped by 2 bases and J by 4 bases; unmatched bases: 8. CDR3: CASSIFSGATYEQYF. CDR3 nucleotides: TGTGCCAGTAGTATATTCAGCGGGGCGACTTACGAGCAGTACTTC.

The rearrangement uses TRBV15 and TRBJ1-2; D ambiguous. Germline CDR1 is LNHNV and CDR2 is YYDKDF (reference sequence). The ends were cut back, 0 bases at V and 8 bases at J, with 19 bases in the middle. CDR3 length equals 16 residues. The CDR3 region is CATSRDGEPSTYGYTF. The DNA for the CDR3 is TGTGCCACCAGCAGAGATGGCGAACCCTCGACATACGGCTACACCTTC.

This chain links TRBV4-3 with TRBJ2-1; no definite D call. CDR1 is LGHNA and CDR2 is YSLEER in the germline V gene. This CDR3 region has 13 residues. V lost 1 base, J lost 4 bases, and 5 bases lay in between. The DNA of the CDR3 is TGCGCCAGCAGCCAAGCCAGTTACAATGAGCAGTTCTTC. It translates to CASSQASYNEQFF.

This rearrangement joins TRBV2 to TRBJ2-1; TRBD2 aligns across 12 bases. Germline CDR1 reads SNHLY; CDR2 reads FYNNEI. Losses at the gene ends were 5 bases for V and 15 bases for J; bases not matched to a gene: 14. This CDR3 comprises 15 residues. CDR3 coding DNA: TGTGCCAGCAGTTCAGAACTAGCGGGGGGCCGGGAGGCGTTCTTC. Amino acids: CASSSELAGGREAFF.

This clone was seen a handful of times. The J gene is TRBJ1-6, the V gene TRBV2; perhaps TRBD1 as D (6 bases). Trimming took 7 bases from V and 10 from J, leaving 17 bases between them. CDR3 length equals 14 residues. CDR1 and CDR2 from the germline V gene are SNHLY and FYNNEI. The CDR3 sequence is CASIQQGRVSPLHF. The CDR3 DNA sequence: TGTGCCAGCATACAGCAGGGGAGGGTATCACCCCTCCACTTT.

V gene TRBV21-1 combines with J gene TRBJ2-5; the table gives TRBD2 as D, unverified against the DNA. TRBV21-1 is listed as a pseudogene. The CDR3 spans 9 residues. CDR3 DNA: TGTCTCGGCCAAGAGACCCAGTACTTC. Its translation: CLGQETQYF.

The rearrangement uses TRBV5-4 and TRBJ1-2; D possibly corresponds to TRBD1 (5 bases). Trimming took off 0 bases at V and 6 bases at J, with 15 bases between the two ends. CDR1 is SGHNT and CDR2 is YYREEE in the germline V gene (reference sequence). The CDR3 covers 15 residues. The CDR3 spells CASSLGQTERNGYTF. The CDR3 region has the DNA TGTGCCAGCAGCTTGGGACAGACTGAACGAAATGGCTACACCTTC.